Below, one TCR beta chain is given with its context. Its antigen is unidentified. This entry comes from a study of T cells after yellow fever vaccination. TCRdb re-analysed the 5' RACE reads in MiXCR, keeping a single row per CDR3 protein. The sample carries approximately 240,000 distinct CDR3 sequences, roughly 3.5% recorded once. Germline CDR1 reads LGHDT; CDR2 reads YNNKEL (reference sequence). This CDR3 region has 17 residues. J lost 9 bases, V lost 0 bases, and 13 bases had no gene match. The study, taken as a whole, reports: The secondary T-cell response peaked on day 5, not day 15, but was weaker.

The receptor was isolated from a man between 18 and 35 years old who received the YFV17D yellow fever vaccine. The sample here was PBMCs, taken 15 days after the yellow fever booster vaccination. The rearrangement uses TRBV3-1 and TRBJ2-1, with 8 nucleotides matching TRBD2. CDR3 in DNA: TGTGCCAGCAGCCAAGATTTCGGGGGGGGGCTATATGGTGAGCAGTTCTTC. Residues: CASSQDFGGGLYGEQFF.